What follows are 9 T cell receptor beta chains derived from one specimen sequenced in a study of siplizumab effects on memory and regulatory T cells. Responder and stimulator cells in the mixed lymphocyte reaction were cultured together for roughly 6 days at 37°C. Antigen specificity for these receptors is unknown. The method was immunoSEQ multiplex PCR; TCRdb's version includes in-frame clones alone and lacks a portion of them. The sample yields some 2,900 clones, approximately 54% seen once. Sequences were obtained from CFSE-low (dividing) CD4+ T cells sorted from an allogeneic mixed lymphocyte reaction. The origin of the receptors is a human donor in good health; the cells came from an allogeneic mixed lymphocyte reaction.

This sequence joins TRBV6-5 and TRBJ2-1; 8 nucleotides align to TRBD2. Germline CDR1 and CDR2: MNHEY and SVGAGI. This CDR3 is built from 15 residues. The J segment lost 11 bases and the V segment lost 6 bases, leaving 15 bases of the junction unmatched. CDR3 loop: CASSPAGEGYRKQFF. As DNA, the CDR3 is TGTGCCAGCAGCCCAGCGGGAGAGGGGTATAGGAAGCAGTTCTTC.

V and J are TRBV6-5 and TRBJ1-2, with 7 bases matching TRBD1. V lost 0 bases, J lost 0 bases, and 1 base stayed unmatched. Germline CDR1 is MNHEY and CDR2 is SVGAGI. The CDR3 extends over 15 amino acids. CDR3 sequence (DNA): TGTGCCAGCAGTTACTCGGGACAGCCTAACTATGGCTACACCTTC. Protein product: CASSYSGQPNYGYTF.

V gene TRBV21-1 combines with J gene TRBJ1-6. TRBV21-1 is an annotated pseudogene. This CDR3 contains 14 residues. CDR3 loop: CASLGAPYNSPLHF. The CDR3 DNA follows: TGTGCCAGCCTCGGGGCACCCTATAATTCACCCCTCCACTTT.

V usage is TRBV29-1 and J usage is TRBJ2-5, with 8 bases identical to TRBD2. The CDR3 covers 15 residues. Germline assignment: CDR1 SQVTM and CDR2 ANQGSEA. After removal of 6 bases from V and 2 bases from J, the junction contained 11 bases not matched to a gene. As DNA, the CDR3 is TGCAGCGTACCCAAGGGTAGCGGGATACAAGAGACCCAGTACTTC. Residues: CSVPKGSGIQETQYF.

The chain combines TRBV5-6 with TRBJ1-3; no clear D. This CDR3 contains 16 residues. Deletions cut 0 bases from V and 3 bases from J, with 13 bases between. The germline V gene encodes CDR1 SGHDT and CDR2 YYEEEE. This chain's CDR3 is CASSLGLHILGNTIYF. Written as DNA, the CDR3 is TGTGCCAGCAGCTTGGGGCTCCATATCCTTGGAAACACCATATATTTT.

V is TRBV2 and J is TRBJ1-2; D is perhaps TRBD1 (5 bases). Deletions cut 6 bases from V and 4 bases from J, with 18 bases between. The CDR3 is 15 amino acids. Germline values: CDR1 SNHLY, CDR2 FYNNEI. The CDR3 spells CASRALGGSSYGYTF. The DNA for the CDR3 is TGTGCCAGCAGGGCCCTTGGGGGGAGCAGCTATGGCTACACCTTC.

CDR3 DNA sequence: TGTGCCTGGAGCTTACAGGATTCGGAGACCCAGTACTTC. The encoded protein is CAWSLQDSETQYF. This chain links TRBV30 with TRBJ2-5, with D tentatively TRBD1 (5 bases). Germline V lookup: CDR1 GTSNPN, CDR2 SVGIG (reference sequence). V lost 3 bases and J 5 bases, leaving 13 bases between the germline ends. The length of the CDR3 is 13 residues.

This clone was seen only a few times. V and J are TRBV10-1 and TRBJ2-5; possibly TRBD2 for D (5 bases). The CDR3 has 13 residues. Germline V CDR1 and CDR2: WNHNN, SYGVQD (reference sequence). Trimming took 4 bases from V and 5 from J, leaving 11 bases between them. CDR3 residues: CASSAHTRETQYF. Written as DNA, the CDR3 is TGCGCCAGCAGTGCACACACTAGGGAGACCCAGTACTTC.

This clone occurred a few times. The J gene is TRBJ2-1, the V gene TRBV6-5; D may be TRBD2 (7 bases). There are 16 residues in the CDR3. Trimming stripped 0 bases from V and 6 bases from J, with 15 bases between. Germline CDR1 reads MNHEY; CDR2 reads SVGAGI. In DNA form, the CDR3 reads TGTGCCAGCAGTTACTCTCTGGGGGCGGGGGTCAATGAGCAGTTCTTC. Protein product: CASSYSLGAGVNEQFF.